What follows describes a single T cell receptor (beta chain). A much larger clone differs by one base, so this may be a read error. The data stem from a study of blood T cells in healthy people across ages. V was clipped by 4 bases and J by 3 bases, with 18 bases between them. CDR1 SQVTM and CDR2 ANQGSEA come from the germline V gene. CDR3 length equals 15 residues. The donors, all healthy, were Caucasians living in Russia, aged roughly 6 to 100. With a J-beta primer mix and a sample-barcoded 5' primer, a second PCR ran 7 to 11 cycles. TCRdb redid the calling of the 5' RACE reads with MiXCR, one entry per CDR3 protein. The sample lists about 680,000 distinct CDR3 sequences, more than 40% occurring once.

Sequencing input: blood. The sequence derives from a woman aged 60-75 years in good health. The rearrangement links TRBV29-1 to TRBJ1-2; weak D call: TRBD1 (6 bases). The CDR3 sequence is CSVVVRGRGHYGYTF. The CDR3 DNA reads as TGCAGCGTTGTAGTTCGCGGCAGGGGACACTATGGCTACACCTTC.